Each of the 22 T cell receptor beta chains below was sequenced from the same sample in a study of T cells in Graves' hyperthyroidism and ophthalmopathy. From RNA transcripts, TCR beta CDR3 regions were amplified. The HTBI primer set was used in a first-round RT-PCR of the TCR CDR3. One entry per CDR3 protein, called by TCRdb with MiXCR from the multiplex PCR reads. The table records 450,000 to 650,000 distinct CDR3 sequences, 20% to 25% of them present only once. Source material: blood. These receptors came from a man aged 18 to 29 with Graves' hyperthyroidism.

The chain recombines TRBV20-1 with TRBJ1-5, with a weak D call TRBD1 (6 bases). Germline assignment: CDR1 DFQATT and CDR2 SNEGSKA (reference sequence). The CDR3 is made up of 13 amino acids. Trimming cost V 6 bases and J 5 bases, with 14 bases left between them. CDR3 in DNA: TGCAGTGCGCAACGACAGGCAGATCAGCCCCAGCATTTT. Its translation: CSAQRQADQPQHF.

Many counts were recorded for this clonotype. CDR3 protein: CASSLGTGGHGYTF. Written as DNA, the CDR3 is TGTGCCAGCAGTTTAGGGACAGGGGGACATGGCTACACCTTC. V usage is TRBV28 and J usage is TRBJ1-2, with 11 positions matching TRBD1. This CDR3 comprises 14 residues. The ends lost 2 bases at V and 6 bases at J; junction bases unmatched: 2. Per germline, CDR1 MDHEN and CDR2 SYDVKM.

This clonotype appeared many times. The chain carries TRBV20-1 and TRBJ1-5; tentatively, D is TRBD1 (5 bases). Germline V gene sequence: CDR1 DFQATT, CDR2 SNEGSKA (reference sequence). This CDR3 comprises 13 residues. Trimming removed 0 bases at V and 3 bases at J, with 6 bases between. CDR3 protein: CSARDRANQPQHF. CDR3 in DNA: TGCAGTGCTAGAGACAGGGCCAATCAGCCCCAGCATTTT.

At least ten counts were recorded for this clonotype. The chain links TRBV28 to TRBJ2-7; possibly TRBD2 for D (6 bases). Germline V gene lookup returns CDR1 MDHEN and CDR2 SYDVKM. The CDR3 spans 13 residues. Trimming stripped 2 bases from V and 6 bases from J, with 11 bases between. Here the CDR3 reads CASSLAGPAEQYF. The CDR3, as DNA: TGTGCCAGCAGTTTAGCGGGGCCAGCCGAGCAGTACTTC.

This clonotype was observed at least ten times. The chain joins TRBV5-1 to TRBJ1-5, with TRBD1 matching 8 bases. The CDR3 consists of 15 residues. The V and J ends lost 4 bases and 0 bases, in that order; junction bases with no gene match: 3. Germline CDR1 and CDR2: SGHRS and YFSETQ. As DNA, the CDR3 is TGCGCCAGCAGCCCCGGGACAGGTAGCAATCAGCCCCAGCATTTT. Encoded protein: CASSPGTGSNQPQHF.

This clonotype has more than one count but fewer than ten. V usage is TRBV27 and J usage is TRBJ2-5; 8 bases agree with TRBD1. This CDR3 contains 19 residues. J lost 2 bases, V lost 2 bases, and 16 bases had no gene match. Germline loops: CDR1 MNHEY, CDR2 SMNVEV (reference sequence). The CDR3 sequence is CASSLTPPLSWDRQETQYF. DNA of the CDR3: TGTGCCAGCAGTTTAACCCCCCCCCTCTCCTGGGACAGGCAAGAGACCCAGTACTTC.

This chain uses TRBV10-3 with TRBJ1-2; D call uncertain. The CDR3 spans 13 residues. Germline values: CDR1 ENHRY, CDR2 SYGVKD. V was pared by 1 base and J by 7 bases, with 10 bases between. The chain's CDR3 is CAISEFREAGYTF. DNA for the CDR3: TGTGCCATCAGTGAGTTTCGGGAGGCTGGCTACACCTTC.

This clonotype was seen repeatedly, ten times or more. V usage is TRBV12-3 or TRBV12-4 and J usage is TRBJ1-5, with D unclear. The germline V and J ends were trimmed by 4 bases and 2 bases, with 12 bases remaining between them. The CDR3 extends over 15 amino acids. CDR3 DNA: TGTGCCAGCAGTTACACCTCCCTAGGCAATCAGCCCCAGCATTTT. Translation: CASSYTSLGNQPQHF.

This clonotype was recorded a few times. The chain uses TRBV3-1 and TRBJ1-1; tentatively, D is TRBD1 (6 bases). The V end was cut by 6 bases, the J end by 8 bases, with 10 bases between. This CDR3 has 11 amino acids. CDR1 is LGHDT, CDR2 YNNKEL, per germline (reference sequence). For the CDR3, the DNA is TGTGCCAGCAGATTCGGACAGGAAGCTTTCTTT. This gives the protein CASRFGQEAFF. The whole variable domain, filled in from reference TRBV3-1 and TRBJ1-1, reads DTAVSQTPKYLVTQMGNDKSIKCEQNLGHDTMYWYKQDSKKFLKIMFSYNNKELIINETVPNRFSPKSPDKAHLNLHINSLELGDSAVYFCASRFGQEAFFGQGTRLTVV.

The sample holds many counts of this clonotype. The CDR3 here is CASSQGVHSQPQHF. The CDR3 coding sequence is TGTGCCAGCAGTCAGGGGGTCCATTCTCAGCCCCAGCATTTT. The chain joins TRBV6-1 to TRBJ1-5, with TRBD1 matching 7 bases. CDR1 MNHNS and CDR2 SASEGT come from the germline V gene. The V gene end was trimmed by 5 bases and the J gene end by 6 bases; junction bases not matched to a gene: 7. This CDR3 comprises 14 residues.

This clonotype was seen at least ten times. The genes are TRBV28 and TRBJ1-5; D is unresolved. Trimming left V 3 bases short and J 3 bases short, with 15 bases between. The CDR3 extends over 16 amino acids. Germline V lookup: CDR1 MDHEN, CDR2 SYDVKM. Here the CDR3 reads CASSLVGSMYNQPQHF. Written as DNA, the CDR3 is TGTGCCAGCAGTTTGGTTGGGAGTATGTACAATCAGCCCCAGCATTTT.

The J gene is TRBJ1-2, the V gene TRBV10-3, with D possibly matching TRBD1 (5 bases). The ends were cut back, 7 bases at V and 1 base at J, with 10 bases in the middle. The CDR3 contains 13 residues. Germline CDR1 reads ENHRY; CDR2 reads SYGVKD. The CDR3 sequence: CAITQTVNYGYTF. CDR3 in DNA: TGTGCCATCACACAGACAGTTAACTATGGCTACACCTTC.

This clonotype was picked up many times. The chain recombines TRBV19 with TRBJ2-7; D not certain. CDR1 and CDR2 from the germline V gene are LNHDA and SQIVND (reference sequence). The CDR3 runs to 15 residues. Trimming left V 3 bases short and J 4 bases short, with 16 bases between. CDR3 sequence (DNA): TGTGCCAGTAGTATCCGTGAGACGGAGATATACGAGCAGTACTTC. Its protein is CASSIRETEIYEQYF.

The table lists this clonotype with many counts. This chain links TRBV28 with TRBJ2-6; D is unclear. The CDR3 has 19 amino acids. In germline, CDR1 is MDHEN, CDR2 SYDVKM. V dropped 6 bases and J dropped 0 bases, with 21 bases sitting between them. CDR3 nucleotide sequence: TGTGCCAGCAGCCAAAGGAGCCGATCTTGGTACTCTGGGGCCAACGTCCTGACTTTC. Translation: CASSQRSRSWYSGANVLTF.

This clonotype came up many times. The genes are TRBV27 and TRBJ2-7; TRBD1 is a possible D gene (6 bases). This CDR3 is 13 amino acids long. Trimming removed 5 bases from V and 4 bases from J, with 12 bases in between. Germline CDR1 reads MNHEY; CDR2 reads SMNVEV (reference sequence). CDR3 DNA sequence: TGTGCCAGCAGTCGGGCAGGGGCGTACGAGCAGTACTTC. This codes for CASSRAGAYEQYF.

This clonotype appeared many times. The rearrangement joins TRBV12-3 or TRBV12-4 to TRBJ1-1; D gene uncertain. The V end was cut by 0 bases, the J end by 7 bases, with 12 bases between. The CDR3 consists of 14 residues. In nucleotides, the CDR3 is TGTGCCAGCAGTTTAGCGCAAGGATTAATTGAAGCTTTCTTT. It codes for CASSLAQGLIEAFF.

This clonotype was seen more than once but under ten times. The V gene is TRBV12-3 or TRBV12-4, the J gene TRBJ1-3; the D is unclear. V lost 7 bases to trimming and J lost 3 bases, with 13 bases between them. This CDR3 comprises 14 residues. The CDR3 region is CASTGVILGNTIYF. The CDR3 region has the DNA TGTGCCAGCACCGGGGTTATTCTTGGAAACACCATATATTTT.

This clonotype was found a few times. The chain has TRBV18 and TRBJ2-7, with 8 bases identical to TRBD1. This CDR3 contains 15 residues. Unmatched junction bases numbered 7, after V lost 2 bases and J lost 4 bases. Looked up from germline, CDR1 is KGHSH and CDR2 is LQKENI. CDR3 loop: CASSPSAGGMYEQYF. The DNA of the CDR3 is TGTGCCAGCTCACCATCGGCAGGGGGCATGTACGAGCAGTACTTC.

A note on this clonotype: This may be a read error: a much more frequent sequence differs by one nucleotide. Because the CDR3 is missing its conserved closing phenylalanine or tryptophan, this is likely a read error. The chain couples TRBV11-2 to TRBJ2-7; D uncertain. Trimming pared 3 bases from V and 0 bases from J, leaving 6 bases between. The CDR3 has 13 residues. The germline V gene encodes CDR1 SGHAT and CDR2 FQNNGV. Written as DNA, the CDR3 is TGTGCCAGCAGCTTGGACCACTCCTACGAGCAGTACCTC. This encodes CASSLDHSYEQYL.

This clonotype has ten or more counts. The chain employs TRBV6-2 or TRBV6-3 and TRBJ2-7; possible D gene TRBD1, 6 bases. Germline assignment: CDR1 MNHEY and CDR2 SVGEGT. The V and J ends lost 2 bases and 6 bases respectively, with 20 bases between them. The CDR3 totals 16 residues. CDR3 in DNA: TGTGCCAGCAGTTACCGGCGACAGGCCCCATTTGCCGAGCAGTACTTC. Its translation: CASSYRRQAPFAEQYF.

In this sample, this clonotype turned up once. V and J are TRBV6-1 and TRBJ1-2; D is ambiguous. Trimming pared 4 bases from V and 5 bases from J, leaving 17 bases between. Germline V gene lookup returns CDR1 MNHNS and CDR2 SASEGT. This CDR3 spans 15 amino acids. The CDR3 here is CASSVIKEASYGYTF. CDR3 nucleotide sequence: TGTGCCAGCAGTGTAATAAAGGAGGCATCGTATGGCTACACCTTC.

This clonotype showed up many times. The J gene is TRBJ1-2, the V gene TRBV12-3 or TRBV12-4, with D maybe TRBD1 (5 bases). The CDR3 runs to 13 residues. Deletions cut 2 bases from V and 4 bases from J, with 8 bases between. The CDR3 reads CASSLKGLYGYTF. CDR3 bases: TGTGCCAGCAGTTTAAAGGGGCTCTATGGCTACACCTTC.